This T cell receptor beta chain was captured in a study of cytomegalovirus exposure and HLA in healthy donors. On the study more broadly: Unique TCRs numbering some 93 million, obtained from HLA-typed donors, made up an early data release.

This clone appeared once. Its antigen is unidentified. Overall study results and limits: The study labeled 170 or so TCR beta chains cytomegalovirus-associated. Presence/absence analyses treated sequencing depth as roughly uniform across donors.

The trim removed 1 base at V and 6 bases at J, leaving 8 bases unmatched. In germline, CDR1 is SGHVS, CDR2 FQNEAQ. The CDR3 loop spans 17 amino acids. The PCR contained 60 Vbeta and 13 Jbeta primers. Sequenced by immunoSEQ multiplex PCR; TCRdb stores in-frame clones only, minus some. This table holds 100,000 to 150,000 clones, about 78% found once. This receptor was identified in a female donor in good health and CMV-seronegative. The sample was PBMCs. The chain combines TRBV7-8 with TRBJ2-1, with 11 bases that match TRBD2. In nucleotides, the CDR3 is TGTGCCAGCAGCTTAGTTTTAGCGGGAGGGACGGGCAATGAGCAGTTCTTC. It encodes CASSLVLAGGTGNEQFF.